This T cell receptor beta chain was sequenced in a study of T-cell memory formation after mild COVID-19. Study-level background: TCR clusters were mostly confined to one donor each. Findings and caveats of the study: There was a balanced CD4/CD8 profile in clones contracting day 15 to 85, and later expanders leaned CD4+. Pre-infection memory already had some responding clones, implying cross-reactive memory joined.

This CDR3 has 15 residues. V lost 2 bases, J lost 0 bases, and 11 bases lay in between. Germline values: CDR1 SEHNR, CDR2 FQNEAQ (reference sequence). Constant-segment-primed 5'RACE gave TCR alpha and TCR beta cDNA libraries with sample barcodes and UMIs. TCRdb analysed the 5' RACE reads with MiXCR anew, one entry per CDR3 protein. The repertoire holds around 440,000 distinct CDR3 sequences, with roughly 20% as singletons. Worth noting for this clonotype: Its specificity is not known.

The receptor was derived from an adult woman who had mild COVID-19 (a few samples of this study predate the infection). Cell type and time point are not known. Sequencing was done on a sample of PBMCs or a T cell subset sorted from them (not recorded which). The V call is TRBV7-9, the J call TRBJ2-7; no reliable D call. The CDR3 here is CASSLTTWSSYEQYF. CDR3 in DNA: TGTGCCAGCAGCTTAACCACGTGGAGCTCCTACGAGCAGTACTTC.